The next 15 T cell receptor beta chains were all read from a single sample in a study of CD8 T cells in ankylosing spondylitis. Study-level results: Among TCR beta sequences, a motif of fewer than 10 highly homologous variants appeared characteristic of ankylosing spondylitis blood.

For these receptors, no antigen is known. A single record per CDR3 protein comes from TCRdb applying MiXCR to the 5' RACE reads. The table shows about 460,000 distinct CDR3 sequences, with about 5.7% occurring only once. Sequences were obtained from blood, either unsorted or a sorted T cell fraction (not recorded which). Source of these receptors: a male donor with ankylosing spondylitis.

Comment on this clonotype: A much bigger clone sits one base away, suggesting this may be a read error. Since the CDR3 does not end with the conserved phenylalanine or tryptophan, this likely comes from a read error. This sequence joins TRBV29-1 and TRBJ1-1, with 12 bases fitting TRBD1. This CDR3 has 14 residues. CDR1 is SQVTM and CDR2 is ANQGSEA in the germline V gene. V dropped 4 bases and J dropped 5; count of bases not matched to a gene: 5. The CDR3, as DNA: TGCAGCGTTGCAAGGGACAGGGGGCGAACTGAAGCTTTCTCT. This gives the protein CSVARDRGRTEAFS.

This clonotype was seen ten or more times. The V and J genes are TRBV4-3 and TRBJ1-2, with D unclear. This CDR3 contains 15 residues. The germline V and J ends were trimmed by 5 bases and 5 bases, with 18 bases remaining between them. Germline CDR1 and CDR2: LGHNA and YSLEER. The DNA for the CDR3 is TGCGCCAGCAGCGAAACCGTGGACGGTGATTATGGCTACACCTTC. It translates to CASSETVDGDYGYTF.

This clonotype was found many times. The CDR3 DNA follows: TGTGCCAGCAGTTACATGGGGGGGCTCCAGCATTTT. This codes for CASSYMGGLQHF. V usage is TRBV6-2 or TRBV6-3 and J usage is TRBJ1-5, with D possibly matching TRBD1 (6 bases). The CDR3 consists of 12 residues. Trimming left V 2 bases short and J 12 bases short, with 11 bases between. The V gene's germline CDR1 is MNHEY and CDR2 SVGEGT.

This clonotype has a count of ten or more. V is TRBV10-2 and J is TRBJ2-3, with D unresolved. Germline lookup yields CDR1 WSHSY and CDR2 SAAADI. This CDR3 spans 16 amino acids. The ends were cut back, 5 bases at V and 2 bases at J, with 17 bases in the middle. The CDR3 DNA is TGCGCCAGCAGTCAGGCCAGCGTTTTCCACACAGATACGCAGTATTTT. Its translation is CASSQASVFHTDTQYF.

This clonotype has at least ten counts. The chain couples TRBV9 to TRBJ2-1, with 9 bases lining up with TRBD1. Germline assignment: CDR1 SGDLS and CDR2 YYNGEE. The V gene end was trimmed by 3 bases and the J gene end by 9 bases; junction bases not matched to a gene: 4. The CDR3 is made up of 13 amino acids. The DNA for the CDR3 is TGTGCCAGCAGCGGCACAGGGGGCAGTGAGCAGTTCTTC. Translated: CASSGTGGSEQFF.

This clonotype has only a few counts. The chain links TRBV28 to TRBJ2-6; D remains ambiguous. In germline, CDR1 is MDHEN, CDR2 SYDVKM. V shed 3 bases and J shed 0 bases, with 12 bases lying between them. The CDR3 has 17 residues. The CDR3 nucleotides read TGTGCCAGCAGTTTTCGGCTCCGGTCCTCTGGGGCCAACGTCCTGACTTTC. It yields the protein CASSFRLRSSGANVLTF.

This clonotype was counted ten times or more. This sequence joins TRBV29-1 and TRBJ1-2; weak D call: TRBD1 (6 bases). Trimming removed 2 bases from V and 7 bases from J, with 14 bases in between. This CDR3 has 13 residues. Germline values: CDR1 SQVTM, CDR2 ANQGSEA. The CDR3 protein is CSVEMGAAPGYTF. In DNA, the CDR3 is TGCAGCGTTGAAATGGGGGCAGCCCCTGGCTACACCTTC.

This clonotype has ten or more counts. The gene calls are TRBV20-1 and TRBJ2-7, with D possibly matching TRBD2 (7 bases). Per germline, CDR1 DFQATT and CDR2 SNEGSKA (reference sequence). V was shortened by 2 bases and J by 0 bases, with 20 bases between the two germline ends. The CDR3 extends over 17 amino acids. CDR3 in DNA: TGCAGTGCTAGAACTTTAAGCCGCCGGGGGGCCTCCTACGAGCAGTACTTC. This codes for CSARTLSRRGASYEQYF.

This clonotype was counted ten times or more. V and J are TRBV20-1 and TRBJ1-1; D might be TRBD1 (6 bases). The CDR3 is made up of 13 amino acids. V lost 5 bases and J lost 4, with 14 bases in between. Germline V lookup: CDR1 DFQATT, CDR2 SNEGSKA (reference sequence). The DNA for the CDR3 is TGCAGTGCTGGGAAACCGGGGGCCACTGAAGCTTTCTTT. Its protein is CSAGKPGATEAFF.

To note about this clonotype: A junction boundary mismatches the germline segment, possibly from a read error. The gene calls are TRBV20-1 and TRBJ2-7, with 14 bases fitting TRBD2. The CDR3 has 17 amino acids. Germline V gives CDR1 DFQATT, CDR2 SNEGSKA (reference sequence). CDR3 region: CCAPGTSGGLRANEQYF. In DNA, the CDR3 is TGCTGTGCGCCCGGGACTAGCGGGGGTTTACGGGCCAACGAGCAGTACTTC.

This clonotype was counted many times. The chain combines TRBV14 with TRBJ1-6; D is unclear. The V gene lost 5 bases and the J gene lost 7 bases, with 18 bases spanning the gap. Germline V gene lookup returns CDR1 SGHDN and CDR2 FVKESK. The CDR3 contains 16 residues. The CDR3 region is CASSTRPNYGNSPLHF. CDR3 coding DNA: TGTGCCAGCAGCACCAGACCGAACTACGGGAATTCACCCCTCCACTTT.

This clonotype was detected a few times. The chain uses TRBV7-8 and TRBJ2-1, with 13 bases fitting TRBD2. Germline CDR1 reads SGHVS; CDR2 reads FQNEAQ. The V and J ends lost 5 bases and 7 bases, in that order; junction bases with no gene match: 8. CDR3 size: 16 residues. The CDR3 protein is CASSGGLAGTGNEQFF. For the CDR3, the DNA is TGTGCCAGCAGCGGGGGACTAGCGGGAACTGGAAATGAGCAGTTCTTC.

The genes are TRBV2 and TRBJ2-3; D ambiguous. CDR3 length: 12 amino acids. Germline V gene lookup returns CDR1 SNHLY and CDR2 FYNNEI. V lost 4 bases and J 8 bases, leaving 10 bases between the germline ends. The CDR3 sequence: CASSVSPTTQYF. CDR3 sequence (DNA): TGTGCCAGCAGTGTGAGTCCCACTACGCAGTATTTT.

This chain connects TRBV4-3 to TRBJ2-2; 7 nucleotides line up with TRBD1. CDR1 LGHNA and CDR2 YSLEER come from the germline V gene. After removal of 5 bases from V and 6 bases from J, the junction contained 12 bases not matched to a gene. There are 16 residues in the CDR3. The CDR3 DNA reads TGCGCCAGCAGCTCGCAGGGGGTGGGAACGGCCGGGGAGCTGTTTTTT. This codes for CASSSQGVGTAGELFF.

The chain is built from TRBV2 and TRBJ2-1, with TRBD2 identical over 7 bases. Germline CDR1 reads SNHLY; CDR2 reads FYNNEI. This CDR3 is 16 amino acids long. V shed 6 bases, J shed 0 bases, and the junction held 8 bases outside the gene matches. The CDR3 here is CASRSRGGDSYNEQFF. Written as DNA, the CDR3 is TGTGCCAGCAGGTCGCGCGGGGGTGACTCCTACAATGAGCAGTTCTTC.